This T cell receptor (beta chain) was observed in a study of T cell repertoires in ileal Crohn's disease. Study in general: Operated complications were stricturing disease (approximately 60%) and penetrating disease (around 39%).

Concerning this clone itself: Its antigen is not known.

Sequenced by immunoSEQ multiplex PCR; TCRdb stores in-frame clones only, minus some. Among around 14,000 clones, around three quarters were seen once, and the ten largest hold under 7%. Included were adult ileal or ileocolonic Crohn's patients indicated for ileocolonic resection. From germline, CDR1 is ENHRY and CDR2 SYGVKD. V lost 7 bases, J lost 5 bases, and 2 bases stayed unmatched. This CDR3 is built from 13 residues. Study outcomes and limitations: Mucosal expansions were suggested to be mainly CD8 T cells. All patients with clonality above 26.8% had endoscopic recurrence.

Sequenced input: ileal tissue. The V gene is TRBV10-3, the J gene TRBJ2-1; 10 nucleotides agree with TRBD2. The receptor comes from an adult with Crohn's disease. The CDR3 spells CAITGTSDNEQFF. In DNA form, the CDR3 reads TGTGCCATCACCGGGACTAGCGACAATGAGCAGTTCTTC.